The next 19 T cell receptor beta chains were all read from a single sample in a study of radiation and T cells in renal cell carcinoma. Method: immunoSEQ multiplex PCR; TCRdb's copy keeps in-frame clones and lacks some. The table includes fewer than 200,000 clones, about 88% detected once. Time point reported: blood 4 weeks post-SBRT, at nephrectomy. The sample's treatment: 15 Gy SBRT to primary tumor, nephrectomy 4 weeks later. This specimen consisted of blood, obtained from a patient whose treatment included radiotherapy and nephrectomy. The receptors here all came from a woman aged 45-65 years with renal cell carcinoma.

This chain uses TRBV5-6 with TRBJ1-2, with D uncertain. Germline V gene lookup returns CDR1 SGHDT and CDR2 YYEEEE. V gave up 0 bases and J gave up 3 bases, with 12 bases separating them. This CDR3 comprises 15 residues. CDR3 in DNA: TGTGCCAGCAGCTTGGGGACTATGGGGTACTATGGCTACACCTTC. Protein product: CASSLGTMGYYGYTF.

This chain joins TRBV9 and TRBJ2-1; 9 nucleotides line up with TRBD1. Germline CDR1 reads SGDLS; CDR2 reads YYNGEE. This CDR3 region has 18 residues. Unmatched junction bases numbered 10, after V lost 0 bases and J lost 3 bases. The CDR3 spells CASSVAITGTGIYNEQFF. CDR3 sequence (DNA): TGTGCCAGCAGCGTAGCCATCACCGGGACAGGGATCTACAATGAGCAGTTCTTC. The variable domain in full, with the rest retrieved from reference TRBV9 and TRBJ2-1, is DSGVTQTPKHLITATGQRVTLRCSPRSGDLSVYWYQQSLDQGLQFLIQYYNGEERAKGNILERFSAQQFPDLHSELNLSSLELGDSALYFCASSVAITGTGIYNEQFFGPGTRLTVL.

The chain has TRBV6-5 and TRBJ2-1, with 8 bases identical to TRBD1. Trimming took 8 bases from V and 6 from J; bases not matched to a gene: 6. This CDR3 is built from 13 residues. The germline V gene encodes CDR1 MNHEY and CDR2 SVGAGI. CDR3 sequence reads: CASLSGQGNEQFF. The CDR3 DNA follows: TGTGCCAGCCTCTCCGGACAGGGCAATGAGCAGTTCTTC.

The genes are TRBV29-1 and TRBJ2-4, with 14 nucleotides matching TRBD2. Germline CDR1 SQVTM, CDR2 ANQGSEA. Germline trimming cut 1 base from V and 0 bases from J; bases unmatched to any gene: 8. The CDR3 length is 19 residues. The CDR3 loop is CSVEGGLAGDPLAKNIQYF. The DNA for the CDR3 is TGCAGCGTTGAAGGGGGACTAGCGGGGGACCCCCTAGCCAAAAACATTCAGTACTTC.

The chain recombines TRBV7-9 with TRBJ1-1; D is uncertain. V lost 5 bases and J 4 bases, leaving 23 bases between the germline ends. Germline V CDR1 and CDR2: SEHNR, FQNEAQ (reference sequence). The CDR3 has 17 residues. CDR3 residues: CASSLVGGGPPGTEAFF. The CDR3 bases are TGTGCCAGCAGCCTAGTGGGTGGTGGGCCGCCGGGCACTGAAGCTTTCTTT.

CDR3 nucleotide sequence: TGTGCCAGCTCACCACCTTGGAGCACAGATACGCAGTATTTT. Translation: CASSPPWSTDTQYF. The chain carries TRBV18 and TRBJ2-3; unclear D gene. CDR1 and CDR2 from the germline V gene are KGHSH and LQKENI. The CDR3 length is 14 residues. Trimming shortened V by 0 bases and J by 0 bases, and 4 bases separated the two germline ends.

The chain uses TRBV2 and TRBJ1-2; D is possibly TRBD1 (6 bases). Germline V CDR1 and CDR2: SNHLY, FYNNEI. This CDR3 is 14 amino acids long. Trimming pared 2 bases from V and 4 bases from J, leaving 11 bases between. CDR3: CASSEKGGSYGYTF. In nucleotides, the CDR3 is TGTGCCAGCAGTGAAAAGGGGGGCAGCTATGGCTACACCTTC.

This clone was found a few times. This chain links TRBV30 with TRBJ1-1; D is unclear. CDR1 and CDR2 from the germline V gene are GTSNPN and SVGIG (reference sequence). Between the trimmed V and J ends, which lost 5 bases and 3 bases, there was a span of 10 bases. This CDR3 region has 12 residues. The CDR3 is CAWGVSDTEAFF. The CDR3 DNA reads TGTGCCTGGGGGGTTTCGGACACTGAAGCTTTCTTT.

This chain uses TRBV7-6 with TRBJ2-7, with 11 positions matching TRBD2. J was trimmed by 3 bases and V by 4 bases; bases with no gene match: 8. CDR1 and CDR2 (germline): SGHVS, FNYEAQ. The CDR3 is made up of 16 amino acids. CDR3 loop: CASSSLTSGAVYEQYF. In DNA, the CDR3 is TGTGCCAGCAGCTCCCTGACTAGCGGGGCGGTCTACGAGCAGTACTTC.

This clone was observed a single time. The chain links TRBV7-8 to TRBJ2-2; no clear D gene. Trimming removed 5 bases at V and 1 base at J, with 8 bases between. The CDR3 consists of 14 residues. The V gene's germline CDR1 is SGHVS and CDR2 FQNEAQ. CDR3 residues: CASSQIGNTGELFF. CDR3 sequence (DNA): TGTGCCAGCAGCCAAATCGGGAACACCGGGGAGCTGTTTTTT.

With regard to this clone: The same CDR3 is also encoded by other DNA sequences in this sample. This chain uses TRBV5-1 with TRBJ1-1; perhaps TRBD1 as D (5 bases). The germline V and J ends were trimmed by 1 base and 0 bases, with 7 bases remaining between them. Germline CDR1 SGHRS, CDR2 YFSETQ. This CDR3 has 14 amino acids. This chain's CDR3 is CASSLTGMNTEAFF. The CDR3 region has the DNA TGCGCCAGCAGCTTGACAGGAATGAACACTGAAGCTTTCTTT. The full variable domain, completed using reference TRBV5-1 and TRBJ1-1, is KAGVTQTPRYLIKTRGQQVTLSCSPISGHRSVSWYQQTPGQGLQFLFEYFSETQRNKGNFPGRFSGRQFSNSRSEMNVSTLELGDSALYLCASSLTGMNTEAFFGQGTRLTVV.

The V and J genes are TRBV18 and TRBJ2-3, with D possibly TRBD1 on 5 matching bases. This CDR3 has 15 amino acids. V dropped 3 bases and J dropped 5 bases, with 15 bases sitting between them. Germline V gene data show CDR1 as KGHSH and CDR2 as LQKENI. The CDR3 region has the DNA TGTGCCAGCTCACCCCGACAGCCGGTAGGAGATACGCAGTATTTT. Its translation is CASSPRQPVGDTQYF.

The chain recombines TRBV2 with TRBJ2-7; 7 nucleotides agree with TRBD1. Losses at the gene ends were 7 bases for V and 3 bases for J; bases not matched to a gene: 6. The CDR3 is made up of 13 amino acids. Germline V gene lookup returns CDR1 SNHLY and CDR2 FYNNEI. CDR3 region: CASTDRELYEQYF. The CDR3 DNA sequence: TGTGCCAGCACTGACAGGGAACTCTACGAGCAGTACTTC.

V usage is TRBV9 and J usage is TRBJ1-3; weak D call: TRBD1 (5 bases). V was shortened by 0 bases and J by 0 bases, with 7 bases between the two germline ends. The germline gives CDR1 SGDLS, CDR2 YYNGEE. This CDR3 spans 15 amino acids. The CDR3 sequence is CASSVEGSSGNTIYF. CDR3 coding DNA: TGTGCCAGCAGCGTAGAGGGGTCCTCTGGAAACACCATATATTTT.

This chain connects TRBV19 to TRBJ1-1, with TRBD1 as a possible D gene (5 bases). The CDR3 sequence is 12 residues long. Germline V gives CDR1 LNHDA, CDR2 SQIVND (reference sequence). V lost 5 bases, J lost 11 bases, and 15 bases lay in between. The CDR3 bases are TGTGCCAGTAGTTCGGAGGTCCGGGGGGCTTTCTTT. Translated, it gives CASSSEVRGAFF.

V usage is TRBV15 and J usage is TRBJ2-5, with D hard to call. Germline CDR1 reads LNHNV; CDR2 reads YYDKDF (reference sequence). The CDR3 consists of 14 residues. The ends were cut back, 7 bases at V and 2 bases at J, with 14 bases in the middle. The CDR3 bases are TGTGCCACCACCAGCAGCCTCAGACAAGAGACCCAGTACTTC. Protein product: CATTSSLRQETQYF. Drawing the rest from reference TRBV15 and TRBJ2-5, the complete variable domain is DAMVIQNPRYQVTQFGKPVTLSCSQTLNHNVMYWYQQKSSQAPKLLFHYYDKDFNNEADTPDNFQSRRPNTSFCFLDIRSPGLGDTAMYLCATTSSLRQETQYFGPGTRLLVL.

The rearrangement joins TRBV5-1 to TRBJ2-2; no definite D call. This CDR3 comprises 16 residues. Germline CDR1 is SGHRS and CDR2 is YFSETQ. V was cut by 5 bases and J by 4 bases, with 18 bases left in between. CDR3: CASRQVWQSPTGELFF. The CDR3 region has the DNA TGCGCCAGCAGGCAGGTATGGCAGAGCCCCACCGGGGAGCTGTTTTTT.

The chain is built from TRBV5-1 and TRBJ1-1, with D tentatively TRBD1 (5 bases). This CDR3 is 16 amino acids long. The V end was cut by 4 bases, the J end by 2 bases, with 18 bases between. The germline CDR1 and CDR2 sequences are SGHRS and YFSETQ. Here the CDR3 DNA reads TGCGCCAGCAGCCCTAGGGCGGAGGGGAGAAACACTGAAGCTTTCTTT. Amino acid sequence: CASSPRAEGRNTEAFF.

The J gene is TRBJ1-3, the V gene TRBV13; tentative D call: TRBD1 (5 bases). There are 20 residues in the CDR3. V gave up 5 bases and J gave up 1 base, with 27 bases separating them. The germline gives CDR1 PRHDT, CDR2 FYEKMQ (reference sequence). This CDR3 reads CASSTGGPLVPTLSGNTIYF. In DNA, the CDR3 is TGTGCCAGCAGCACCGGGGGACCGTTGGTTCCTACCTTGTCTGGAAACACCATATATTTT.